The entry below describes one T cell receptor beta chain. The antigen remains undetermined. This sample was taken from a study of identical twins. Study observations and caveats: Twin-shared out-of-frame alpha sequences showed excess low generation probability. Abundant beta clonotypes from cord blood bore fewer insertions; memory repertoires lacked this pattern.

The cDNA had a unique molecular identifier and a template-switch universal primer site. TCRdb fed the 5' RACE reads into MiXCR, producing one record per CDR3 protein. The sample yields over 200,000 distinct CDR3 sequences, roughly a tenth seen once. Germline V gives CDR1 SGHVS, CDR2 FQNEAQ. J gave up 2 bases and V 6 bases, and 7 bases lay outside the gene matches. The CDR3 sequence is 14 residues long. Healthy Caucasians, and only they, were the donors. The J gene is TRBJ2-7, the V gene TRBV7-8, with 7 bases identical to TRBD1. This TCR derives from a man aged 50-59 years in good health. The sample comprised memory T cells sorted from blood. The CDR3 loop is CASRYGTETYEQYF. CDR3 bases: TGTGCCAGCAGATACGGGACAGAGACCTACGAGCAGTACTTC.